A single sample is the source of the 3 T cell receptor beta chains below, sequenced in a study of OX40 agonist ivuxolimab in advanced cancers. Produced via immunoSEQ multiplex PCR; TCRdb's table is partial and in-frame only. The sample has about 19,000 clones; approximately 80% are singletons. The material was CD4+ or CD8+ T cells sorted from blood, obtained in a trial of the OX40 agonist ivuxolimab. These TCRs come from an adult with an advanced solid tumor such as melanoma, head and neck, liver or kidney cancer.

The rearrangement joins TRBV4-3 to TRBJ1-5, with D uncertain. V lost 4 bases to trimming and J lost 0 bases, with 7 bases between them. This CDR3 region has 14 residues. The germline gives CDR1 LGHNA, CDR2 YSLEER. In DNA form, the CDR3 reads TGCGCCAGCAGCCCGGACTATAGCAATCAGCCCCAGCATTTT. This codes for CASSPDYSNQPQHF.

The genes are TRBV19 and TRBJ1-1; tentative D call: TRBD1 (6 bases). The CDR3 covers 15 residues. CDR1 is LNHDA and CDR2 is SQIVND in the germline V gene (reference sequence). V lost 3 bases and J 1 base, leaving 12 bases between the germline ends. The CDR3 region has the DNA TGTGCCAGTAGTATGATGGGGGCGGGGAACACTGAAGCTTTCTTT. This sequence encodes CASSMMGAGNTEAFF. Complete variable domain (other parts from reference TRBV19 and TRBJ1-1): DGGITQSPKYLFRKEGQNVTLSCEQNLNHDAMYWYRQDPGQGLRLIYYSQIVNDFQKGDIAEGYSVSREKKESFPLTVTSAQKNPTAFYLCASSMMGAGNTEAFFGQGTRLTVV.

This chain links TRBV4-3 with TRBJ1-2, with 7 positions matching TRBD1. Per the germline V gene, CDR1 is LGHNA and CDR2 is YSLEER. There are 14 residues in the CDR3. V trimming: 4 bases; J trimming: 6 bases; junction bases outside the gene matches: 8. The CDR3 spells CASSPRQGSNGYTF. CDR3 nucleotides: TGCGCCAGCAGCCCGAGACAGGGAAGTAATGGCTACACCTTC.